This passage covers 10 T cell receptor beta chains from one sample sequenced in a study of blood T cell repertoires in COVID-19. Profiled with immunoSEQ multiplex PCR; TCRdb holds only in-frame clones, not every one. The top ten clones hold approximately 2.1% of a sample with hundreds of thousands of clones, more than 75% of them seen once. Sequenced material: PBMCs or T cells enriched from blood (not recorded which). These receptors all come from a woman aged 45-60 years who had recovered from COVID-19.

The J gene is TRBJ1-5, the V gene TRBV5-1; 7 nucleotides align to TRBD1. Per germline, CDR1 SGHRS and CDR2 YFSETQ. V dropped 1 base and J dropped 7; count of bases not matched to a gene: 5. The CDR3 loop spans 14 amino acids. The CDR3 DNA follows: TGCGCCAGCAGCTTGCAAGGGGGCGGGCAGCCCCAGCATTTT. Translation gives CASSLQGGGQPQHF.

V usage is TRBV18 and J usage is TRBJ1-1; D is unresolved. Trimming pared 4 bases from V and 0 bases from J, leaving 12 bases between. The CDR3 has 15 amino acids. Per germline, CDR1 KGHSH and CDR2 LQKENI. The CDR3, as DNA: TGTGCCAGCTCACTTTGGGCCGGAATGAACACTGAAGCTTTCTTT. It yields the protein CASSLWAGMNTEAFF.

This chain uses TRBV29-1 with TRBJ2-5, with a possible D match to TRBD2 (5 bases). V was trimmed by 3 bases and J by 3 bases, leaving 14 bases between them. This CDR3 spans 14 amino acids. Germline V lookup: CDR1 SQVTM, CDR2 ANQGSEA. The CDR3 reads CSVEVRLREETQYF. The CDR3 coding sequence is TGCAGCGTTGAGGTCCGGTTGAGGGAAGAGACCCAGTACTTC.

The rearrangement joins TRBV6-5 to TRBJ2-1, with D uncertain. CDR3 length equals 12 residues. CDR1 is MNHEY, CDR2 SVGAGI, per germline. Deletions cut 4 bases from V and 5 bases from J, with 6 bases between. CDR3: CASSFPDNEQFF. The DNA of the CDR3 is TGTGCCAGCAGTTTCCCCGACAATGAGCAGTTCTTC.

V and J are TRBV19 and TRBJ2-5, with D tentatively TRBD1 (5 bases). This CDR3 comprises 12 residues. Looked up from germline, CDR1 is LNHDA and CDR2 is SQIVND (reference sequence). The V gene lost 8 bases and the J gene lost 5 bases, with 12 bases spanning the gap. The CDR3 is CASAKGRETQYF. DNA for the CDR3: TGTGCCAGTGCGAAGGGGCGGGAGACCCAGTACTTC.

The chain has TRBV19 and TRBJ1-5; D not certain. The germline V gene has CDR1 LNHDA and CDR2 SQIVND (reference sequence). CDR3 length: 14 amino acids. V lost 9 bases, J lost 3 bases, and 15 bases lay in between. CDR3 sequence: CASRGYPINQPQHF. In DNA, the CDR3 is TGTGCCAGCAGAGGGTATCCCATCAATCAGCCCCAGCATTTT.

V and J are TRBV5-4 and TRBJ2-2; 10 nucleotides align to TRBD1. There are 18 residues in the CDR3. Trimming removed 4 bases from V and 0 bases from J; junction bases left unmatched: 9. The germline V gene has CDR1 SGHNT and CDR2 YYREEE (reference sequence). The CDR3 region is CASSPLGTGAPNTGELFF. The CDR3 coding sequence is TGTGCCAGCAGCCCTCTGGGGACAGGGGCCCCGAACACCGGGGAGCTGTTTTTT.

This chain links TRBV7-2 with TRBJ2-5; the D gene is possibly TRBD2 (5 bases). The length of the CDR3 is 16 residues. V lost 1 base and J lost 1, with 13 bases in between. Germline V lookup: CDR1 SGHTA, CDR2 FQGNSA. The CDR3 bases are TGTGCCAGCAGCTTAGAAAGGTCGGACTTCCAAGAGACCCAGTACTTC. Amino acid sequence: CASSLERSDFQETQYF.

The rearrangement joins TRBV6-5 to TRBJ2-1; TRBD1 agrees at 10 bases. Trimming cost V 6 bases and J 9 bases; bases outside gene matches: 2. The CDR3 spans 12 residues. CDR1 is MNHEY and CDR2 is SVGAGI in the germline V gene. This chain's CDR3 is CASRTGGGEQFF. The CDR3 nucleotides are TGTGCCAGCAGGACAGGGGGCGGTGAGCAGTTCTTC.

DNA of the CDR3: TGTGCCAGCAAAGGTCAGGGGAAGGGACCCTACAATGAGCAGTTCTTC. Translating it yields CASKGQGKGPYNEQFF. The chain joins TRBV27 to TRBJ2-1; TRBD1 is a possible D gene (6 bases). The CDR3 spans 16 residues. V was pared by 7 bases and J by 2 bases, with 18 bases between. Germline-derived CDR1 and CDR2 are MNHEY and SMNVEV (reference sequence).